The clone carrying this T cell receptor beta chain appeared a few times. As yet, its antigen is unknown. This record belongs to a study of T cells after yellow fever vaccination. Per germline, CDR1 DFQATT and CDR2 SNEGSKA (reference sequence). V lost 5 bases and J 3 bases, leaving 17 bases between the germline ends. The CDR3 extends over 14 amino acids. Each CDR3 protein is one row after TCRdb ran MiXCR on the 5' RACE reads. The sample shows about 360,000 distinct CDR3 sequences, around 6.5% of them seen only once. Study-level results: Reappearance after the booster was seen for most primary-vaccination clones, at approximately 97% CD4 and 75% to 90% CD8.

The sequence came from a man aged 25-45 years who received the YFV17D yellow fever vaccine. The source was PBMCs, collected 5 days after the yellow fever booster vaccination. The J gene is TRBJ2-7, the V gene TRBV20-1, with unresolved D. The CDR3, as DNA: TGCAGTGCTGGGCCTCCGGGCCGCCTCTACGAGCAGTACTTC. Translated: CSAGPPGRLYEQYF.